A single sample gave rise to the 21 T cell receptor beta chains below, sequenced in a study of T cell responses to AZD1222 COVID-19 vaccine. Produced via immunoSEQ multiplex PCR; TCRdb's table is partial and in-frame only. The sample lists 150,000 to 200,000 clones, about 91% occurring once. The sequenced sample was peripheral blood, obtained 28 days after the second AZD1222 dose. These receptors all stem from an adult who received the AZD1222 COVID-19 vaccine.

The V gene is TRBV27, the J gene TRBJ1-1; D might be TRBD1 (6 bases). The germline V and J ends were trimmed by 5 bases and 1 base, with 17 bases remaining between them. This CDR3 spans 16 amino acids. The germline CDR1 and CDR2 sequences are MNHEY and SMNVEV (reference sequence). DNA for the CDR3: TGTGCCAGCAGTCCCTCCGACAGGTATGCGAACACTGAAGCTTTCTTT. This translates into CASSPSDRYANTEAFF.

The rearrangement uses TRBV29-1 and TRBJ2-7, with TRBD2 matching over 7 bases. V shed 4 bases, J shed 2 bases, and the junction held 5 bases outside the gene matches. The germline V gene has CDR1 SQVTM and CDR2 ANQGSEA. The length of the CDR3 is 13 residues. The CDR3 loop reads CSVGAGTAYEQYF. Written as DNA, the CDR3 is TGCAGCGTTGGAGCGGGGACTGCCTACGAGCAGTACTTC.

This clone appeared once. This chain connects TRBV10-3 to TRBJ1-3; D unclear. Looked up from germline, CDR1 is ENHRY and CDR2 is SYGVKD. The V end was cut by 3 bases, the J end by 3 bases, with 9 bases between. The CDR3 is made up of 14 amino acids. Here the CDR3 reads CAISEGQDGNTIYF. The DNA for the CDR3 is TGTGCCATCAGTGAAGGTCAGGATGGAAACACCATATATTTT.

The genes are TRBV18 and TRBJ2-3, with 8 bases identical to TRBD1. The junction had 9 bases not matched to a gene; V was cut back by 5 bases and J by 5 bases. The CDR3 contains 15 residues. The V gene's germline CDR1 is KGHSH and CDR2 LQKENI. The CDR3 reads CASSTWTGFEDTQYF. The CDR3 region has the DNA TGTGCCAGCTCAACTTGGACAGGGTTTGAAGATACGCAGTATTTT.

The chain recombines TRBV4-1 with TRBJ1-5; 7 bases match TRBD1. Germline CDR1 MGHRA, CDR2 YSYEKL. This CDR3 has 15 amino acids. Trimming took 3 bases from V and 5 from J; bases not matched to a gene: 7. The DNA for the CDR3 is TGCGCCAGCAGCCAGGGCGACAGGGCGGATCAGCCCCAGCATTTT. Its translation is CASSQGDRADQPQHF.

In this sample, this clone turned up once. V and J are TRBV5-4 and TRBJ1-6; D is undetermined. CDR3 size: 18 residues. The germline V gene encodes CDR1 SGHNT and CDR2 YYREEE (reference sequence). Trimming took off 4 bases at V and 4 bases at J, with 21 bases between the two ends. The CDR3 DNA follows: TGTGCCAGCAGCCTGGTCATCGGTAGAGGCCTATATAATTCACCCCTCCACTTT. Its protein product is CASSLVIGRGLYNSPLHF.

The rearrangement joins TRBV29-1 to TRBJ2-5; 9 bases line up with TRBD1. J was trimmed by 4 bases and V by 3 bases; bases with no gene match: 0. The CDR3 spans 12 residues. Germline V gene sequence: CDR1 SQVTM, CDR2 ANQGSEA. The DNA for the CDR3 is TGCAGCGTTGAGGGACAGGGAGAGACCCAGTACTTC. The encoded protein is CSVEGQGETQYF.

The chain couples TRBV18 to TRBJ2-5; D is uncertain. CDR3 size: 14 residues. Germline V gene sequence: CDR1 KGHSH, CDR2 LQKENI. Between the trimmed V and J ends, which lost 1 base and 4 bases, there was a span of 10 bases. The CDR3 DNA follows: TGTGCCAGCTCACCACTTAGTTTCGTAGAGACCCAGTACTTC. It specifies CASSPLSFVETQYF.

This clone came up once. The same CDR3 is also encoded by other DNA sequences in this sample. V usage is TRBV7-9 and J usage is TRBJ1-1; D call uncertain. Trimming took off 1 base at V and 8 bases at J, with 5 bases between the two ends. CDR3 length: 11 residues. The germline CDR1 and CDR2 sequences are SEHNR and FQNEAQ (reference sequence). Written as DNA, the CDR3 is TGTGCCAGCAGCTTAGGAGTGGAAGCTTTCTTT. This codes for CASSLGVEAFF.

This chain links TRBV30 with TRBJ2-5, with 11 bases that match TRBD1. V dropped 0 bases and J dropped 7; count of bases not matched to a gene: 7. Germline CDR1 is GTSNPN and CDR2 is SVGIG (reference sequence). The CDR3 is 15 residues long. The CDR3 region has the DNA TGTGCCTGGAGTGTAGGGACAGGGGGTTCGGGGACCCAGTACTTC. Its protein is CAWSVGTGGSGTQYF.

V usage is TRBV5-6 and J usage is TRBJ1-3; D is unclear. The V and J ends lost 6 bases and 0 bases respectively, with 16 bases between them. This CDR3 comprises 16 residues. Germline V gene sequence: CDR1 SGHDT, CDR2 YYEEEE. This chain's CDR3 is CASTTGPTTSGNTIYF. The CDR3 DNA sequence: TGTGCCAGCACTACCGGACCTACCACCTCTGGAAACACCATATATTTT.

The rearrangement uses TRBV19 and TRBJ1-5; D might be TRBD1 (5 bases). Germline-derived CDR1 and CDR2 are LNHDA and SQIVND (reference sequence). This CDR3 is built from 13 residues. The V end was cut by 0 bases, the J end by 11 bases, with 11 bases between. The CDR3, as DNA: TGTGCCAGTAGTATAGATCGGCCCAGGGCCCAGCATTTT. Translated: CASSIDRPRAQHF.

The rearrangement uses TRBV10-3 and TRBJ1-4; D ambiguous. The germline gives CDR1 ENHRY, CDR2 SYGVKD. The length of the CDR3 is 14 residues. Trimming took off 10 bases at V and 7 bases at J, with 19 bases between the two ends. Here the CDR3 reads CATHSNGRREKLFF. CDR3 sequence (DNA): TGTGCCACCCACTCAAATGGTCGACGTGAAAAACTGTTTTTT.

The chain carries TRBV7-9 and TRBJ2-1; the match to TRBD1 covers 7 bases. J gave up 1 base and V 4 bases, and 4 bases lay outside the gene matches. In germline, CDR1 is SEHNR, CDR2 FQNEAQ (reference sequence). This CDR3 has 15 amino acids. The CDR3 loop reads CASSSAGGSYNEQFF. As DNA, the CDR3 is TGTGCCAGCAGCTCCGCAGGGGGATCCTACAATGAGCAGTTCTTC.

This clone was seen once. The V gene is TRBV7-8, the J gene TRBJ1-1; tentatively, D is TRBD1 (6 bases). The CDR3 runs 13 residues. From germline, CDR1 is SGHVS and CDR2 FQNEAQ. The V end was cut by 1 base, the J end by 5 bases, with 8 bases between. In DNA form, the CDR3 reads TGTGCCAGCAGCTTAGATGGACAGACTGAAGCTTTCTTT. Its protein is CASSLDGQTEAFF.

The chain combines TRBV6-6 with TRBJ2-7, with 8 bases matching TRBD1. Germline V gene sequence: CDR1 MNHNY, CDR2 SVGAGI (reference sequence). Trimming cost V 5 bases and J 3 bases; bases outside gene matches: 12. The CDR3 runs to 16 residues. This chain's CDR3 is CASSHKDRGNRYEQYF. In nucleotides, the CDR3 is TGTGCCAGCAGTCACAAAGACAGGGGAAACCGCTACGAGCAGTACTTC.

The rearrangement joins TRBV9 to TRBJ2-1; 11 bases agree with TRBD2. In germline, CDR1 is SGDLS, CDR2 YYNGEE. The CDR3 spans 15 residues. J was trimmed by 3 bases and V by 3 bases; bases with no gene match: 2. Written as DNA, the CDR3 is TGTGCCAGCAGCGCGGGACTAGCGGACTACAATGAGCAGTTCTTC. This gives the protein CASSAGLADYNEQFF.

The rearrangement uses TRBV2 and TRBJ1-1; D is uncertain. This CDR3 has 15 residues. The V gene lost 2 bases and the J gene lost 1 base, with 11 bases spanning the gap. Germline CDR1 SNHLY, CDR2 FYNNEI. The DNA for the CDR3 is TGTGCCAGCAGTGAATTCGGGAACCCGAACACTGAAGCTTTCTTT. It yields the protein CASSEFGNPNTEAFF. Based on the CDR3 plus reference TRBV2 and TRBJ1-1, the full variable domain is EPEVTQTPSHQVTQMGQEVILRCVPISNHLYFYWYRQILGQKVEFLVSFYNNEISEKSEIFDDQFSVERPDGSNFTLKIRSTKLEDSAMYFCASSEFGNPNTEAFFGQGTRLTVV.

J is TRBJ2-1 and V is TRBV10-3; D unresolved. Germline V gene data show CDR1 as ENHRY and CDR2 as SYGVKD. The CDR3 loop spans 10 amino acids. Trimming took off 11 bases at V and 6 bases at J, with 8 bases between the two ends. DNA for the CDR3: TGTGCCCACCTCCCCAATGAGCAGTTCTTC. Translation: CAHLPNEQFF.

A remark on this clone: The junction differs from germline at one of its ends, possibly a read error. This chain links TRBV30 with TRBJ1-2; D perhaps matches TRBD1 (6 bases). There are 14 residues in the CDR3. Germline V gene data show CDR1 as GTSNPN and CDR2 as SVGIG (reference sequence). The CDR3 spells CAWSTGFITYAYTF. The CDR3 DNA reads as TGTGCCTGGAGTACAGGGTTCATCACCTATGCCTACACCTTC. Complete variable domain (other parts from reference TRBV30 and TRBJ1-2): SQTIHQWPATLVQPVGSPLSLECTVEGTSNPNLYWYRQAAGRGLQLLFYSVGIGQISSEVPQNLSASRPQDRQFILSSKKLLLSDSGFYLCAWSTGFITYAYTFGSGTRLTVV.

The genes are TRBV14 and TRBJ2-5; 8 bases are a match to TRBD2. V gave up 3 bases and J gave up 5 bases; unmatched junction bases: 11. Germline loops: CDR1 SGHDN, CDR2 FVKESK. This CDR3 contains 16 residues. The CDR3 DNA reads as TGTGCCAGCAGCCAGACACGCGGGGGGCCGTGGGAGACCCAGTACTTC. This gives the protein CASSQTRGGPWETQYF.